The present TCR beta chain was sequenced within a study of T cell responses to AZD1222 COVID-19 vaccine. Libraries were prepared by immunoSEQ multiplex PCR; TCRdb keeps only in-frame clonotypes and omits some of them. The sample holds 160,000 or so clones, about 85% seen once. The CDR3 contains 14 residues. Study findings and constraints: Spike-spanning, vaccine-associated CD4 TCRs were dominant at 160-218 and 743-854. Baseline seropositivity characterized only a handful of AZD1222 recipients. In the spike-specific TCR repertoire, nearly half reportedly target unmutated variant regions.

Regarding this clone: What it recognizes is unknown.

This receptor was identified in an adult who had recovered from COVID-19. This chain uses TRBV1 with TRBJ2-7; the table assigns TRBD1, which was not confirmed against the DNA. TRBV1 is noted as a pseudogene. The sequences come from peripheral blood, collected after recovery from COVID-19. CDR3 residues: CTSSQDPSSYEQYF. CDR3 DNA sequence: TGCACCAGCAGCCAAGACCCCAGCTCCTACGAGCAGTACTTC.